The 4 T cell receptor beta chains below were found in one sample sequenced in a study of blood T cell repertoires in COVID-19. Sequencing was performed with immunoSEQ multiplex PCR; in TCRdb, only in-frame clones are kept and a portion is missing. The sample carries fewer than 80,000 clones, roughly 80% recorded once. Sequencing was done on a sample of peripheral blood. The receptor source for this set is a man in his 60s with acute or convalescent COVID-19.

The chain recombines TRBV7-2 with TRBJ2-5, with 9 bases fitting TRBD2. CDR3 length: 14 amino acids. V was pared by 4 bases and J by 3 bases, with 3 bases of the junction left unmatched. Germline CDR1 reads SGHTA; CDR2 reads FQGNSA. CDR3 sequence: CASSSSGAKETQYF. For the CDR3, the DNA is TGTGCCAGCAGCTCTAGCGGGGCAAAAGAGACCCAGTACTTC.

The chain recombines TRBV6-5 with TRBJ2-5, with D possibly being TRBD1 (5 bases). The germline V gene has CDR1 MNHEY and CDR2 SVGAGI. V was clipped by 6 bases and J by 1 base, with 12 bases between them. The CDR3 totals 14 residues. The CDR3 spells CASSKGALQETQYF. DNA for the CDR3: TGTGCCAGCAGCAAAGGGGCGCTCCAAGAGACCCAGTACTTC.

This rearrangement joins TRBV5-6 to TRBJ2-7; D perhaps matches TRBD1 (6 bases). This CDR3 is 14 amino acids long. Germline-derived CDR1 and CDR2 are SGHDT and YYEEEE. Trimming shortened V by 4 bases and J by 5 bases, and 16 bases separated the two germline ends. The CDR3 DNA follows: TGTGCCAGCAGCACATACAGGGCTTTTCACGAGCAGTACTTC. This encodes CASSTYRAFHEQYF.

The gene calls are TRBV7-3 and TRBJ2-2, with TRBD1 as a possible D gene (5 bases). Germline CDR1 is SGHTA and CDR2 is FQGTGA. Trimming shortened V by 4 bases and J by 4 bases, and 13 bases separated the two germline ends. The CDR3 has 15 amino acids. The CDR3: CASSSGPGLTGELFF. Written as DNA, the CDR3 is TGTGCCAGCAGCTCGGGTCCAGGGCTCACCGGGGAGCTGTTTTTT.